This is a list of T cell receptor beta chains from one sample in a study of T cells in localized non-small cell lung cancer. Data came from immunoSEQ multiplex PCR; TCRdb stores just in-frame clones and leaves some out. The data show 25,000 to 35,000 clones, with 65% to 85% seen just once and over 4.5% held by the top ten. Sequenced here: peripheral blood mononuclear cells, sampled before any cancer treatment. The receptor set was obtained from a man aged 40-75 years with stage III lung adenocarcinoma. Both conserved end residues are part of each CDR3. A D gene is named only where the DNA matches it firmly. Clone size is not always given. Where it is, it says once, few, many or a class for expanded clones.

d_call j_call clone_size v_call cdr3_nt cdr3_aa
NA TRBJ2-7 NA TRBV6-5 TGTGCCAGCAGTTACTCAGGGGGTAGCTCCTACGAGCAGTACTTC CASSYSGGSSYEQYF
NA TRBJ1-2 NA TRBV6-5 TGTGCCAGCAGCTCATACTATGGCTACACCTTC CASSSYYGYTF
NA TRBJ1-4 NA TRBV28 TGTGCCAGCAGTTCGGCCGGGACCGCTAATGAAAAACTGTTTTTT CASSSAGTANEKLFF
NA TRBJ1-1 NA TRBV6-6 TGTGCCAGCAGTTACTCGGGGGGCACTGAAGCTTTCTTT CASSYSGGTEAFF
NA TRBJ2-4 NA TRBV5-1 TGCGCCAGCAGCCCTGGGGCTGGGGACATTCAGTACTTC CASSPGAGDIQYF
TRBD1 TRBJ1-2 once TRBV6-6 TGTGCCAGCAGTTACCTAGGACAGGGACAATATGGCTACACCTTC CASSYLGQGQYGYTF
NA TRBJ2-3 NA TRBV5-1 TGCGCCAGCAGCCTGGGGGGAGACCGACGCACAGATACGCAGTATTTT CASSLGGDRRTDTQYF
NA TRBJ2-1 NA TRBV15 TGTGCCACCAGCAGAGATATTAGGGACGCCATTGGGTTCTTC CATSRDIRDAIGFF
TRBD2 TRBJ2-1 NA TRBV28 TGTGCCAGCTCCGGGACTAGCGGGAGGAGGGGGGCGTTATTAGAGCAGTTCTTC CASSGTSGRRGALLEQFF
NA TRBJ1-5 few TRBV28 TGTGCCAGCAGTCTAAGGGGGAGGAGCAATCAGCCCCAGCATTTT CASSLRGRSNQPQHF
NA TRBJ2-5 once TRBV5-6 TGTGCCAGCAGCCTGGGAGGTAGGGCTGGGGGGACCCAGTACTTC CASSLGGRAGGTQYF
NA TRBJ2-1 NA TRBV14 TGTGCCAGCAGCCACAATGAGCAGTTCTTC CASSHNEQFF
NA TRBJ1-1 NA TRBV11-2 TGTGCCAGCAGCTCAATACAAGTTGGGGAAGCTTTCTTT CASSSIQVGEAFF
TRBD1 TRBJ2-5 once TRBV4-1 TGCGCCAGCAGCCAAGCCGGGACAGGCGCAGAGACCCAGTACTTC CASSQAGTGAETQYF
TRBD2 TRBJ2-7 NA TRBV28 TGTGCCAGCAGTTTCTCGGGAGGGCCTTACTACGAGCAGTACTTC CASSFSGGPYYEQYF
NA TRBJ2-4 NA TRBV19 TGTGCCAGTAGTATGGGGGACTCCGTTGCCAAAAACATTCAGTACTTC CASSMGDSVAKNIQYF
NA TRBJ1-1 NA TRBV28 TGTGCCAGCAGCCGGGACTTGAACACTGAAGCTTTCTTT CASSRDLNTEAFF
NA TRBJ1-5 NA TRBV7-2 TGTGCCAGCAGCTTCGACAGCCCGCGCCAGCCCCAGCATTTT CASSFDSPRQPQHF
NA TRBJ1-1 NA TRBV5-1 TGCGCCAGCAGCTTGAGGGCGGAACACACTGAAGCTTTCTTT CASSLRAEHTEAFF
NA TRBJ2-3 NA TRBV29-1 TGCAGCGGTGGGAGTAGCGACAGACTGTATTTT CSGGSSDRLYF
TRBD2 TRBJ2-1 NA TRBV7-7 TGTGCTAGCAGCTTTGGGACTAGCGGCCACAATGAGCAGTTCTTC CASSFGTSGHNEQFF
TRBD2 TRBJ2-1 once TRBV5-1 TGCGCCAGCAGCTTCCGGGACTACCACAATGAGCAGTTCTTC CASSFRDYHNEQFF
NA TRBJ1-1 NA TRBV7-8 TGTGCCAGCAGCTTAGTTCTGGCGTACGAAGCTTTCTTT CASSLVLAYEAFF
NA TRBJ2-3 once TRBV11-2 TGTGCCAGCAGCTCCCTCCGCACAGATACGCAGTATTTT CASSSLRTDTQYF
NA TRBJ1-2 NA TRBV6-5 TGTGCCAGCAGTTACTCAATCGACAGAACGAACTATGGCTACACCTTC CASSYSIDRTNYGYTF
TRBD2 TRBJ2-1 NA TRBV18 TGTGCCAGCTCACCACCGGCACCACTAGCGGGGTACAATGAGCAGTTCTTC CASSPPAPLAGYNEQFF
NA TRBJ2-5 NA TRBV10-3 TGTGCCGCTAGAGGGGGACTTGGGGGGGAGACCCAGTACTTC CAARGGLGGETQYF
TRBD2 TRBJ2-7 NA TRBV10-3 TGTGCCATCACCGGGACTAGCCGTCATGGCGAGCAGTACTTC CAITGTSRHGEQYF
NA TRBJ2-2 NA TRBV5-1 TGCGCCAGCAGAGGCTACACCGGGGAGCTGTTTTTT CASRGYTGELFF
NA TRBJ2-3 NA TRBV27 TGTGCCAGCAGACGGTTTAGCGTTTCAGATACGCAGTATTTT CASRRFSVSDTQYF
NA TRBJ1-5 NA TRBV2 TGTGCCAGCAGTGGACTTCAGACAGGGCCCCAGCATTTT CASSGLQTGPQHF
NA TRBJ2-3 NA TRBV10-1 TGCGCCAGCAGTAGAAGGAGCACAGATACGCAGTATTTT CASSRRSTDTQYF
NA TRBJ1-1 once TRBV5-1 TGCGCCAGCAGCCCGGGACCGCGTTACGGCACTGAAGCTTTCTTT CASSPGPRYGTEAFF
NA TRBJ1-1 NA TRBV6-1 TGTGCCAGCAGTGGACGTGGTGGGTTGGACACTGAAGCTTTCTTT CASSGRGGLDTEAFF
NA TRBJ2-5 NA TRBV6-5 TGTGCCAGCGGCCTAGAGACCCAGTACTTC CASGLETQYF
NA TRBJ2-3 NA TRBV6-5 TGTGCCAGCAGGGTGATCGGGGGAGATACGCAGTATTTT CASRVIGGDTQYF
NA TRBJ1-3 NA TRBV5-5 TGTGCCAGCAGCTCCCTGACTGGAAACACCATATATTTT CASSSLTGNTIYF
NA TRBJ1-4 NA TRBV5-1 TGCGCCAGCAGCTTGGGAGGGGCTAATGAAAAACTGTTTTTT CASSLGGANEKLFF
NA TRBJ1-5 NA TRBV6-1 TGTGCCAGCAGTGAATTTAGCAGGGGTGAGGGACAGCCCCAGCATTTT CASSEFSRGEGQPQHF
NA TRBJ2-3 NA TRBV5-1 TGCGCCAGCAGCTTGGGCGGGGCCACTCTCCGAATGGATACGCAGTATTTT CASSLGGATLRMDTQYF
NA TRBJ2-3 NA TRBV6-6 TGTGCCAGCAGTTACGGTACGGCGGAGAATACGCAGTATTTT CASSYGTAENTQYF
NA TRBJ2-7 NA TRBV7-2 TGTGCCAGCACTGAGTATCTCGAGCAGTACTTC CASTEYLEQYF